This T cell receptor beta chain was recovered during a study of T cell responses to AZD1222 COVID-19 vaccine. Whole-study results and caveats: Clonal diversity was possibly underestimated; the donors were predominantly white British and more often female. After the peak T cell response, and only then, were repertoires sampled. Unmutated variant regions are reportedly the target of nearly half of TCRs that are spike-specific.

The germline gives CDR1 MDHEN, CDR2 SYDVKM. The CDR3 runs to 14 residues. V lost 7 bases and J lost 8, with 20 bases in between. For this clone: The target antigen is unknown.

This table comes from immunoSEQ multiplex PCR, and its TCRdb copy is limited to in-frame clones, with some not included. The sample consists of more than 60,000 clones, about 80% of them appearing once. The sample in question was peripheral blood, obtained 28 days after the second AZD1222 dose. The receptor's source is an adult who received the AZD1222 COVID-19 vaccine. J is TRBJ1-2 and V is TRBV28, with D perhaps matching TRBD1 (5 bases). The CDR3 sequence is CASMTSRAGYGYTF. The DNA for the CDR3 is TGTGCCAGCATGACATCCCGGGCAGGGTACGGCTACACCTTC.